This record covers a single TCR beta chain. This sample is part of a study of blood T cell repertoires in COVID-19. Across the whole study: From the United States, Italy and Spain came samples of acute and convalescent COVID-19. T cells, B-cell-depleted T cells, or PBMCs provided the cDNA or gDNA that served as material.

The authors' processing: Reference gene primer amplification in the assay estimated nucleated cell counts. The data were produced by immunoSEQ multiplex PCR, yet TCRdb's version contains in-frame clones alone and is incomplete. V, J and clone size are those of that table, while D and trimming were read from the DNA. Among hundreds of thousands of clones, around 86% were seen once, and the ten largest hold roughly 1.3%. The sequencing input was peripheral blood. The TCR sequence derives from a man aged 70-80 years with acute or convalescent COVID-19.

The CDR3 loop is CASSATYRLNLRADTQYF. In DNA form, the CDR3 reads TGTGCCAGCAGCGCGACGTACAGGCTAAATCTAAGGGCAGATACGCAGTATTTT. The V call is TRBV7-2, the J call TRBJ2-3; D might be TRBD1 (5 bases). This CDR3 has 18 amino acids. V was clipped by 5 bases and J by 4 bases, with 25 bases between them. CDR1 is SGHTA, CDR2 FQGNSA, per germline.